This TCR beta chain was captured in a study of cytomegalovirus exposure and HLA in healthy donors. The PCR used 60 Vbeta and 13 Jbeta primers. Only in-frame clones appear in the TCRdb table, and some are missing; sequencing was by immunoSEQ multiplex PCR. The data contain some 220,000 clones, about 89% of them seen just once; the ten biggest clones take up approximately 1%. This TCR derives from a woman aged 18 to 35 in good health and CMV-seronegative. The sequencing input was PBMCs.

The CDR3 reads CASSPPGLAGITYEQYF. The CDR3 nucleotides are TGTGCCAGCAGCCCCCCAGGACTAGCGGGAATTACGTACGAGCAGTACTTC. The V gene is TRBV13, the J gene TRBJ2-7; 12 bases map to TRBD2. V lost 5 bases to trimming and J lost 4 bases; unmatched junction nucleotides: 12. This CDR3 has 17 amino acids. Per the germline V gene, CDR1 is PRHDT and CDR2 is FYEKMQ (reference sequence).